Listed below are T cell receptor beta chains from one sample, sequenced in a study of blood T cell repertoires in COVID-19. Repertoires were generated with immunoSEQ multiplex PCR, while TCRdb's copy carries only in-frame clones and drops some. In the table there are just over 200,000 clones, 60% to 85% of which are singletons. Input material: peripheral blood. Source of these receptors: a woman aged 65 to 85 with acute or convalescent COVID-19. Each CDR3 is given with its conserved first and last residue. A D gene is named only where the DNA matches it firmly. Not all rows give a size; the values are once, few, many and, for expanded clones, a class.

v_call,j_call,clone_size,d_call,cdr3_nt,cdr3_aa
TRBV5-6,TRBJ2-3,once,NA,TGTGCCAGCAGCTTGGGGAGACAGGACACAGATACGCAGTATTTT,CASSLGRQDTDTQYF
TRBV6-6,TRBJ2-1,few,TRBD2,TGTGCCAGCAGTCGAACCGGGACTAGCGGGTACAATGAGCAGTTCTTC,CASSRTGTSGYNEQFF
TRBV5-5,TRBJ2-1,NA,TRBD2,TGTGCCAGCAGCTTGGAGGCGGGAGGGTTACATGAGCAGTTCTTC,CASSLEAGGLHEQFF
TRBV10-3,TRBJ2-7,NA,NA,TGTGCCATCAGTGGGTCAACAGGGTCCGGCGAGCAGTACTTC,CAISGSTGSGEQYF
TRBV24-1,TRBJ2-1,few,NA,TGTGCCACCAGTGATTTGAGGACACCGGTGCAGTTCTTC,CATSDLRTPVQFF
TRBV11-2,TRBJ2-7,NA,NA,TGTGCCAGCAGCTTAGTTATGTCATCGGGAGCCAACTACGAGCAGTACTTC,CASSLVMSSGANYEQYF
TRBV5-1,TRBJ2-1,NA,TRBD2,TGCGCCAGCAGCTTGGGGAAACTAGCGGGCTACTACAATGAGCAGTTCTTC,CASSLGKLAGYYNEQFF
TRBV15,TRBJ1-5,NA,NA,TGTGCCACCAGCAGAGATTGGGGGGAAGGTAATCAGCCCCAGCATTTT,CATSRDWGEGNQPQHF
TRBV11-3,TRBJ1-5,NA,TRBD1,TGTGCCAGCAGCGGGGGACAGGGAATCTATCAGCCCCAGCATTTT,CASSGGQGIYQPQHF
TRBV29-1,TRBJ2-3,NA,TRBD2,TGCAGCGCCCCATTAGCGGGCGGCACAGATACGCAGTATTTT,CSAPLAGGTDTQYF
TRBV10-3,TRBJ2-2,NA,TRBD2,TGTGCCATCCCTAGCGGAAGGACCGGGGAGCTGTTTTTT,CAIPSGRTGELFF
TRBV10-3,TRBJ2-3,once,TRBD1,TGTGCCATCAGTGGGGGACAGCTTTCTCCAGATACGCAGTATTTT,CAISGGQLSPDTQYF
TRBV27,TRBJ2-3,NA,TRBD1,TGTGCCAGCAGTTTAGAAGGGACAGATGGTAGTTGGACAGATACGCAGTATTTT,CASSLEGTDGSWTDTQYF
TRBV19,TRBJ1-5,many,TRBD1,TGTGCCACCGCGGCTCTCGACAGGGCCCGCAGTCAGCCCCAGCATTTT,CATAALDRARSQPQHF
TRBV5-6,TRBJ2-2,NA,NA,TGTGCCAGCAGCTTGAGGCTAGCTTGGGCCGGGGAGCTGTTTTTT,CASSLRLAWAGELFF
TRBV10-2,TRBJ2-1,NA,TRBD2,TGCGCCAGCAGTGGACTAGCGGTGGGGTACAATGAGCAGTTCTTC,CASSGLAVGYNEQFF
TRBV27,TRBJ2-5,NA,TRBD2,TGTGCCAGCAGTTCCCCCGGGAGGACGGGAGAGACCCAGTACTTC,CASSSPGRTGETQYF
TRBV30,TRBJ2-7,NA,TRBD2,TGTGCCTGGAGTGTACTAGCGCCCCCCTACGAGCAGTACTTC,CAWSVLAPPYEQYF
TRBV3-1/TRBV3-2,TRBJ2-7,NA,TRBD2,TGTGCCAGCAGCCCCGGGACTAGCGGATCCTACGAGCAGTACTTC,CASSPGTSGSYEQYF
TRBV18,TRBJ1-1,NA,TRBD1,TGTGCCAGCTCACCAGGGACAGCTTTTAACACTGAAGCTTTCTTT,CASSPGTAFNTEAFF
TRBV28,TRBJ1-1,few,TRBD1,TGTGCCAGCAGTTTAGGGGTTAAGACAGGGAAGAACACTGAAGCTTTCTTT,CASSLGVKTGKNTEAFF
TRBV6-5,TRBJ2-1,NA,NA,TGTGCCAGCAGCCTAGGTCTTTACCGTAAGCAGTTCTTC,CASSLGLYRKQFF
TRBV6-5,TRBJ2-7,NA,TRBD2,TGTGCCAGCACCACACGGGGAGCGGGAGGAGGCGAGCAGTACTTC,CASTTRGAGGGEQYF
TRBV2,TRBJ2-2,NA,TRBD2,TGTGCCAGCAGTGAACTAGGACTAGCGTCGAACACCGGGGAGCTGTTTTTT,CASSELGLASNTGELFF
TRBV7-2,TRBJ2-5,NA,TRBD1,TGTGCCAGCAGCTTAGTTGGGGGGACAGGGGGTCTAGAGACCCAGTACTTC,CASSLVGGTGGLETQYF